The 32 T cell receptor beta chains in this list originate from one sample, sequenced in a study of blood T cell repertoires in COVID-19. This table comes from immunoSEQ multiplex PCR, and its TCRdb copy is limited to in-frame clones, with some not included. The table shows some 140,000 clones, with around 83% occurring only once. The sample comprised peripheral blood. Receptors were obtained from a woman in her sixties with COVID-19, enrolled during active disease.

The rearrangement joins TRBV3-1 (or the pseudogene TRBV3-2) to TRBJ1-4; maybe TRBD1 (6 bases). Trimming removed 6 bases at V and 8 bases at J, with 13 bases between. Germline loops: CDR1 LGHDT, CDR2 YNNKEL (reference sequence). The CDR3 sequence is 13 residues long. The CDR3 DNA reads TGTGCCAGCAGTTCCAGGGGCGCGGAAAAACTGTTTTTT. It translates to CASSSRGAEKLFF.

This clone was found a few times. The chain couples TRBV19 to TRBJ1-6; D is possibly TRBD1 (5 bases). V lost 3 bases to trimming and J lost 7 bases, with 22 bases between them. The CDR3 length is 18 residues. Germline CDR1 is LNHDA and CDR2 is SQIVND (reference sequence). CDR3 bases: TGTGCCAGTAGTATCAGAACGGGACTCCTGAATGGGAATTCACCCCTCCACTTT. Translated: CASSIRTGLLNGNSPLHF.

DNA of the CDR3: TGTGCCAGCAGCCGCGGAGCGGTTTATGACATTCAGTACTTC. It codes for CASSRGAVYDIQYF. The J gene is TRBJ2-4, the V gene TRBV5-8, with a tentative D call TRBD2 (5 bases). In germline, CDR1 is SGHTS, CDR2 YDEGEE. This CDR3 contains 14 residues. V dropped 4 bases and J dropped 8 bases, with 16 bases sitting between them.

In its sample, this clone was seen a few times. The V gene is TRBV3-1 (or the pseudogene TRBV3-2), the J gene TRBJ1-3, with D possibly matching TRBD1 (5 bases). Germline lookup yields CDR1 LGHDT and CDR2 YNNKEL (reference sequence). The CDR3 consists of 15 residues. Trimming left V 1 base short and J 2 bases short, with 9 bases between. DNA for the CDR3: TGTGCCAGCAGCCAAGGCGAACAGGCTGGAAACACCATATATTTT. Its protein is CASSQGEQAGNTIYF.

The chain links TRBV6-5 to TRBJ2-6; D gene unclear. Trimming pared 5 bases from V and 2 bases from J, leaving 10 bases between. The CDR3 is made up of 15 amino acids. Germline CDR1 MNHEY, CDR2 SVGAGI. CDR3 sequence reads: CASSTLAAGANVLTF. The DNA for the CDR3 is TGTGCCAGCAGTACATTAGCTGCTGGGGCCAACGTCCTGACTTTC.

The chain combines TRBV10-2 with TRBJ1-2, with a possible D match to TRBD1 (6 bases). The CDR3 is 14 amino acids. Germline CDR1 reads WSHSY; CDR2 reads SAAADI. V lost 2 bases to trimming and J lost 3 bases, with 10 bases between them. The CDR3 spells CASSEGAGDYGYTF. The DNA for the CDR3 is TGCGCCAGCAGTGAGGGCGCAGGGGACTATGGCTACACCTTC.

The rearrangement joins TRBV18 to TRBJ2-7; TRBD1 is a possible D gene (6 bases). V was cut by 6 bases and J by 0 bases, with 15 bases left in between. From germline, CDR1 is KGHSH and CDR2 LQKENI. The CDR3 loop spans 15 amino acids. CDR3 nucleotide sequence: TGTGCCAGCTCGCCTAACAGGGCTAGCTCCTACGAGCAGTACGTC. Translating gives CASSPNRASSYEQYV.

In this sample, this clone turned up once. V usage is TRBV11-2 and J usage is TRBJ2-5, with 13 bases aligning to TRBD2. The ends lost 5 bases at V and 3 bases at J; junction bases unmatched: 6. The CDR3 consists of 16 residues. Germline CDR1 is SGHAT and CDR2 is FQNNGV. The CDR3 here is CASSLTSGRAEETQYF. Written as DNA, the CDR3 is TGTGCCAGCAGCCTAACTAGCGGGAGGGCCGAAGAGACCCAGTACTTC.

This clone was seen just once. The chain employs TRBV14 and TRBJ1-1; D is possibly TRBD1 (5 bases). The CDR3 totals 15 residues. Germline V lookup: CDR1 SGHDN, CDR2 FVKESK. Trimming removed 4 bases at V and 3 bases at J, with 15 bases between. The CDR3 sequence: CASSRITGRDTEAFF. In nucleotides, the CDR3 is TGTGCCAGCAGCCGTATTACGGGCAGGGACACTGAAGCTTTCTTT.

V gene TRBV5-1 combines with J gene TRBJ1-2, with TRBD1 matching 7 bases. Germline CDR1 and CDR2: SGHRS and YFSETQ. The V gene end was trimmed by 4 bases and the J gene end by 2 bases; junction bases not matched to a gene: 2. The CDR3 totals 13 residues. The CDR3 sequence is CASSGGQNYGYTF. The CDR3 DNA is TGCGCCAGCAGCGGGGGACAGAACTATGGCTACACCTTC.

This rearrangement joins TRBV7-6 to TRBJ1-3; 9 bases line up with TRBD1. V was clipped by 5 bases and J by 5 bases; unmatched bases: 10. From germline, CDR1 is SGHVS and CDR2 FNYEAQ. The CDR3 extends over 16 amino acids. The CDR3, as DNA: TGTGCCAGCAGCGAGGGGACAGGGAAAGGACGAAACACCATATATTTT. It specifies CASSEGTGKGRNTIYF.

This clone was seen a single time. This chain uses TRBV27 with TRBJ2-5; TRBD2 matches at 7 bases. CDR1 is MNHEY and CDR2 is SMNVEV in the germline V gene (reference sequence). The CDR3 sequence is 15 residues long. Trimming removed 3 bases from V and 5 bases from J; junction bases left unmatched: 9. CDR3 amino acids: CASSLGQVGGETQYF. In nucleotides, the CDR3 is TGTGCCAGCAGTTTGGGGCAGGTCGGGGGGGAGACCCAGTACTTC.

The V call is TRBV9, the J call TRBJ1-2, with D possibly matching TRBD1 (5 bases). CDR3 length: 13 amino acids. V lost 4 bases, J lost 5 bases, and 12 bases lay in between. The germline V gene encodes CDR1 SGDLS and CDR2 YYNGEE. This CDR3 is CASSYQGGYGYTF. DNA for the CDR3: TGTGCCAGCAGCTATCAGGGAGGGTATGGCTACACCTTC.

The chain joins TRBV3-1 (or the pseudogene TRBV3-2) to TRBJ1-2; 10 positions agree with TRBD1. The CDR3 covers 16 residues. The V and J ends lost 4 bases and 2 bases, in that order; junction bases with no gene match: 7. CDR1 and CDR2 from the germline V gene are LGHDT and YNNKEL (reference sequence). The CDR3 DNA sequence: TGTGCCAGCAGCCGTTCGACAGGGGGCGCAAACTATGGCTACACCTTC. Its translation is CASSRSTGGANYGYTF.

This clone has only a few counts. The gene calls are TRBV9 and TRBJ2-3; the match to TRBD2 covers 11 bases. The CDR3 runs to 16 residues. Germline trimming cut 4 bases from V and 5 bases from J; bases unmatched to any gene: 9. CDR1 is SGDLS, CDR2 YYNGEE, per germline. The chain's CDR3 is CASSLTSGGRGDTQYF. The CDR3 coding sequence is TGTGCCAGCAGCCTCACTAGCGGGGGTCGGGGAGATACGCAGTATTTT.

There are a few counts of this clone. V is TRBV19 and J is TRBJ2-2, with 14 bases lining up with TRBD2. The J segment lost 3 bases and the V segment lost 4 bases, leaving 10 bases of the junction unmatched. This CDR3 is built from 19 residues. Germline V gene data show CDR1 as LNHDA and CDR2 as SQIVND (reference sequence). CDR3: CASSKHGLAGGQDTGELFF. CDR3 nucleotides: TGTGCCAGTAGTAAACACGGACTAGCGGGAGGCCAGGACACCGGGGAGCTGTTTTTT.

The chain combines TRBV3-1 (or the pseudogene TRBV3-2) with TRBJ2-1; TRBD1 aligns across 11 bases. CDR1 and CDR2 from the germline V gene are LGHDT and YNNKEL (reference sequence). After removal of 2 bases from V and 4 bases from J, the junction contained 4 bases not matched to a gene. This CDR3 has 16 amino acids. This CDR3 is CASSQSGTGGYNEQFF. CDR3 DNA: TGTGCCAGCAGCCAATCCGGGACAGGGGGTTACAATGAGCAGTTCTTC.

The CDR3 loop is CASSFSGTGNTIYF. The CDR3 bases are TGTGCCAGCAGCTTCTCCGGGACTGGAAACACCATATATTTT. The chain recombines TRBV11-3 with TRBJ1-3; unclear D gene. Looked up from germline, CDR1 is SGHNT and CDR2 is YENEEA. Trimming cost V 3 bases and J 2 bases, with 8 bases left between them. The CDR3 spans 14 residues.

This chain joins TRBV7-9 and TRBJ2-2, with TRBD2 as a possible D gene (5 bases). V gave up 4 bases and J gave up 0 bases, with 12 bases separating them. This CDR3 is built from 16 residues. Germline V lookup: CDR1 SEHNR, CDR2 FQNEAQ (reference sequence). CDR3 loop: CASSSGGSSNTGELFF. CDR3 in DNA: TGTGCCAGCAGCTCAGGAGGCAGTTCGAACACCGGGGAGCTGTTTTTT.

This chain uses TRBV5-1 with TRBJ2-1, with 14 positions matching TRBD2. CDR1 and CDR2 (germline): SGHRS, YFSETQ. The V and J ends lost 2 bases and 3 bases, in that order; junction bases with no gene match: 7. The CDR3 contains 18 residues. Here the CDR3 reads CASSFGLAGGPHYNEQFF. The DNA of the CDR3 is TGCGCCAGCAGCTTTGGACTAGCGGGAGGCCCACACTACAATGAGCAGTTCTTC.

V gene TRBV5-6 combines with J gene TRBJ2-5; 9 nucleotides match TRBD1. This CDR3 has 13 residues. Per germline, CDR1 SGHDT and CDR2 YYEEEE. V gave up 5 bases and J gave up 7 bases; unmatched junction bases: 6. CDR3 residues: CASRRTGDVTQYF. The DNA of the CDR3 is TGTGCCAGCAGAAGGACAGGGGATGTGACCCAGTACTTC.

The chain uses TRBV6-5 and TRBJ2-3, with D maybe TRBD1 (6 bases). The V end was cut by 5 bases, the J end by 3 bases, with 12 bases between. The CDR3 covers 14 residues. Germline CDR1 and CDR2: MNHEY and SVGAGI. CDR3 coding DNA: TGTGCCAGCAGTAGGGGGTTTGGAACAGATACGCAGTATTTT. Translation gives CASSRGFGTDTQYF.

This clone was seen only once. This chain joins TRBV30 and TRBJ1-1; possibly TRBD1 for D (5 bases). This CDR3 is built from 14 residues. In germline, CDR1 is GTSNPN, CDR2 SVGIG (reference sequence). Trimming shortened V by 1 base and J by 0 bases, and 9 bases separated the two germline ends. CDR3 loop: CAWSATALNTEAFF. The CDR3 DNA sequence: TGTGCCTGGAGTGCGACAGCCCTGAACACTGAAGCTTTCTTT.

With regard to this clone: Other DNA sequences in the same sample also yield this CDR3. The V call is TRBV7-2, the J call TRBJ2-5, with D possibly matching TRBD2 (6 bases). CDR3 length equals 14 residues. Germline CDR1 is SGHTA and CDR2 is FQGNSA. V was cut by 0 bases and J by 4 bases, with 9 bases left in between. The CDR3 DNA is TGTGCCAGCAGCTTAGCCGGGGGTGGAGAGACCCAGTACTTC. Translated, it gives CASSLAGGGETQYF.

This clone was found a few times. The chain has TRBV19 and TRBJ1-5; D unresolved. Germline loops: CDR1 LNHDA, CDR2 SQIVND (reference sequence). V lost 5 bases and J lost 3, with 14 bases in between. CDR3 size: 15 residues. The CDR3 DNA sequence: TGTGCCAGTAGTCAAACGGGAGGGATCAATCAGCCCCAGCATTTT. Translated: CASSQTGGINQPQHF.

The genes are TRBV2 and TRBJ1-2; 9 bases map to TRBD1. The ends lost 6 bases at V and 2 bases at J; junction bases unmatched: 4. CDR1 is SNHLY and CDR2 is FYNNEI in the germline V gene. The length of the CDR3 is 14 residues. The CDR3 bases are TGTGCCAGCAGGACAGGGGGTGGCAACTATGGCTACACCTTC. It yields the protein CASRTGGGNYGYTF.

The chain couples TRBV2 to TRBJ1-4, with D perhaps TRBD1 (6 bases). The CDR3 is made up of 16 amino acids. In germline, CDR1 is SNHLY, CDR2 FYNNEI. Trimming took off 4 bases at V and 8 bases at J, with 20 bases between the two ends. CDR3 nucleotide sequence: TGTGCCAGCAGTGTAAGGAAAAAACAGGGCGGAGAAAAACTGTTTTTT. It translates to CASSVRKKQGGEKLFF.

The chain recombines TRBV4-1 with TRBJ1-4; D gene unclear. V was cut by 1 base and J by 8 bases, with 8 bases left in between. CDR1 and CDR2 from the germline V gene are MGHRA and YSYEKL. The CDR3 spans 13 residues. The CDR3 sequence is CASSQGTDEKLFF. The CDR3 DNA reads TGCGCCAGCAGCCAAGGGACTGACGAAAAACTGTTTTTT.

The gene calls are TRBV12-5 and TRBJ1-1, with 9 bases that match TRBD1. CDR3 size: 13 residues. The junction had 6 bases not matched to a gene; V was cut back by 2 bases and J by 11 bases. The germline CDR1 and CDR2 sequences are LGHNT and FRNRAP. CDR3 sequence (DNA): TGTGCTAGTGGTTTGACGACCGACAGGGGGGCTTTCTTT. Encoded protein: CASGLTTDRGAFF.

The J gene is TRBJ1-2, the V gene TRBV29-1, with TRBD1 matching over 9 bases. The CDR3 has 15 residues. V was clipped by 6 bases and J by 3 bases; unmatched bases: 11. Per germline, CDR1 SQVTM and CDR2 ANQGSEA. The CDR3, as DNA: TGCAGCGTCCAACTTCCGGGACAGGGTCACTATGGCTACACCTTC. Translated: CSVQLPGQGHYGYTF.

The genes are TRBV5-6 and TRBJ2-2, with D hard to call. The CDR3 has 14 residues. V was clipped by 4 bases and J by 3 bases, with 10 bases between them. CDR1 and CDR2 from the germline V gene are SGHDT and YYEEEE. CDR3 in DNA: TGTGCCAGCAGCCCGACTCTCTACACCGGGGAGCTGTTTTTT. Translated, it gives CASSPTLYTGELFF.

CDR3 nucleotide sequence: TGCGCCAGCAGCTTACAGGGGGCACAGAACACTGAAGCTTTCTTT. Translated, it gives CASSLQGAQNTEAFF. This rearrangement joins TRBV5-1 to TRBJ1-1; 9 positions match TRBD1. From germline, CDR1 is SGHRS and CDR2 YFSETQ. This CDR3 comprises 15 residues. Trimming took 2 bases from V and 1 from J; bases not matched to a gene: 3.